Described below is a single TCR beta chain sequence and its context. Its specificity is not known. The sample belongs to a study of glioma-infiltrating T cells after dendritic cell vaccination. Study context: Treatment, given 2003 to 2012, was autologous tumor lysate-pulsed dendritic cell vaccination. Study-wide results and limits: Survival was not directly related to TCR clonality in these patients.

Trimming shortened V by 7 bases and J by 0 bases, and 14 bases separated the two germline ends. The germline CDR1 and CDR2 sequences are SGHRS and YFSETQ. CDR3 size: 15 residues. Selection required adequate fresh-frozen tumor tissue plus more than two years' survival data. The table came from immunoSEQ multiplex PCR; TCRdb's copy has only in-frame clones and leaves some out. The table includes some 73,000 clones, about four fifths detected once. This receptor was obtained from a human donor with glioblastoma. The chain couples TRBV5-1 to TRBJ2-1; D is perhaps TRBD1 (5 bases). The sequencing used blood, collected before dendritic cell vaccination. CDR3 amino acids: CASSQETGSYNEQFF. CDR3 bases: TGCGCCAGCTCACAGGAAACGGGCTCCTACAATGAGCAGTTCTTC.